This TCR beta chain was documented in a study of metastatic and nonmetastatic thyroid tumors. With MiXCR, TCRdb called clones anew from the PCR reads. The sample shows 30,000 to 50,000 clones, 15% to 20% of them seen only once. In its sample, this clone was seen many times. The length of the CDR3 is 15 residues. Germline loops: CDR1 SGHRS, CDR2 YFSETQ. The ends were cut back, 3 bases at V and 14 bases at J, with 24 bases in the middle. Nobody among the patients had been given any treatment before thyroid surgery. Material: tumor tissue. V usage is TRBV5-1 and J usage is TRBJ2-4, with a weak D call TRBD1 (6 bases). This sequence was found in a female donor with papillary thyroid cancer or a benign thyroid nodule (not recorded which). Some clones in this sample may be carry-over from other donors' samples. CDR3 in amino acids: CASSSTPDPQGLKYF. CDR3 DNA: TGCGCCAGCAGCTCTACCCCGGACCCCCAGGGGCTTAAGTACTTC. The complete variable domain, with remaining parts taken from reference TRBV5-1 and TRBJ2-4, reads KAGVTQTPRYLIKTRGQQVTLSCSPISGHRSVSWYQQTPGQGLQFLFEYFSETQRNKGNFPGRFSGRQFSNSRSEMNVSTLELGDSALYLCASSSTPDPQGLKYFGAGTRLSVL.